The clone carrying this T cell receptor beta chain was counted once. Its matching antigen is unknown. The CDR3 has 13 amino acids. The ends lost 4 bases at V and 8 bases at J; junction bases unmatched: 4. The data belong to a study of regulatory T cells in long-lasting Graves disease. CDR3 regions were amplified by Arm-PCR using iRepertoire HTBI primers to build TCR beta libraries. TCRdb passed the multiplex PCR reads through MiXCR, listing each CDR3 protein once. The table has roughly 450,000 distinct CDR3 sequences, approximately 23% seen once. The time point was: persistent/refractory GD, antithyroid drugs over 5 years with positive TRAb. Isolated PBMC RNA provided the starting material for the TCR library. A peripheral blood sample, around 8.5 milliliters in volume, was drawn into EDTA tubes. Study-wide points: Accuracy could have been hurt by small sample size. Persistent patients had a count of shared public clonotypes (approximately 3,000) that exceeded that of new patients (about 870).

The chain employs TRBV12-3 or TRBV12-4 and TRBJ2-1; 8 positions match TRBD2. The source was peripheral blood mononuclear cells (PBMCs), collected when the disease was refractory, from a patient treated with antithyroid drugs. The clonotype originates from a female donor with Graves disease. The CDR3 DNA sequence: TGTGCCAGCAGTTCGACTAGCGTCGATGAGCAGTTCTTC. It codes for CASSSTSVDEQFF.